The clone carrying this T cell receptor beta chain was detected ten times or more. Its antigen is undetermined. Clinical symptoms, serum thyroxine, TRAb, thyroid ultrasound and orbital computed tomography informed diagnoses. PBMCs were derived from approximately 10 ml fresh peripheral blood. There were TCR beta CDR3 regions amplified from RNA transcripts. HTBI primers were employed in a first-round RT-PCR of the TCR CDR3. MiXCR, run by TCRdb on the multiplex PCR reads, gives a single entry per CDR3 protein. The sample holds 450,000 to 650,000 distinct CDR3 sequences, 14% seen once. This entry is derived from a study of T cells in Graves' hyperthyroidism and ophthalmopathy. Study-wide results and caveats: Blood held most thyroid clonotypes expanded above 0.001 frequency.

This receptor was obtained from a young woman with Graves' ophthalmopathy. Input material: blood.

The CDR3 protein is CASSPIFGLGEQYF. As DNA, the CDR3 is TGTGCCAGCAGTCCAATTTTCGGGCTTGGGGAGCAGTACTTC. The gene calls are TRBV28 and TRBJ2-7; D is ambiguous. Germline assignment: CDR1 MDHEN and CDR2 SYDVKM. V was clipped by 5 bases and J by 7 bases, with 18 bases between them. This CDR3 is 14 amino acids long.